At least ten counts were recorded for the clone carrying this TCR beta chain. Its matching antigen is unknown. By 5'RACE template switching, TCR cDNA was produced, with a universal primer site and UMIs added in the process. TCRdb re-called the 5' RACE reads through MiXCR, storing one row per CDR3 protein. The sample consists of about 360,000 distinct CDR3 sequences, about 6% of them appearing once. The CDR3 has 18 amino acids. V dropped 6 bases and J dropped 1; count of bases not matched to a gene: 14. Germline CDR1 DFQATT, CDR2 SNEGSKA (reference sequence). The record originates from a study of T cells after yellow fever vaccination. Study-level points and caveats: Secondary responses were weaker yet peaked faster, day 5 versus 15. Although most clonotypes did not, a small share appeared in both CD4 and CD8 compartments.

J is TRBJ2-7 and V is TRBV20-1; TRBD2 matches 14 bases. This receptor was identified in a man younger than 40 who received the YFV17D yellow fever vaccine. The source was PBMCs, collected 5 days after the yellow fever booster vaccination. The CDR3 bases are TGCAGTGCGGGGGTATACGGGACTAGCGGGAGAAGGTCCTACGAGCAGTACTTC. It yields the protein CSAGVYGTSGRRSYEQYF.